What follows are 26 T cell receptor beta chains derived from one specimen sequenced in a study of sequential checkpoint blockade in melanoma. The treatment here: randomized to nivolumab then ipilimumab (arm A) or the reverse (arm B). Some clones are missing from TCRdb's copy, which holds only in-frame ones; the method was immunoSEQ multiplex PCR. This sample yields several thousand clones, of which 45% to 60% are seen a single time; approximately 40% belongs to the top ten. The sample was CD8+ T cells sorted from blood (inferred from file names), taken from a patient given nivolumab and ipilimumab in sequence. These receptors were taken from a human donor with melanoma.

The rearrangement uses TRBV6-6 and TRBJ2-1, with D perhaps TRBD2 (6 bases). The CDR3 runs to 14 residues. CDR1 MNHNY and CDR2 SVGAGI come from the germline V gene (reference sequence). V lost 7 bases and J 8 bases, leaving 18 bases between the germline ends. This CDR3 is CASKMTAGLDEQFF. CDR3 bases: TGTGCCAGCAAGATGACAGCGGGTTTGGATGAGCAGTTCTTC.

This clone showed up just a few times. This chain uses TRBV6-5 with TRBJ1-5; D is uncertain. Germline-derived CDR1 and CDR2 are MNHEY and SVGAGI. V dropped 2 bases and J dropped 6 bases, with 8 bases sitting between them. The CDR3 covers 13 residues. The CDR3 spells CASSYEWSQPQHF. DNA for the CDR3: TGTGCCAGCAGTTACGAATGGAGTCAGCCCCAGCATTTT.

This chain connects TRBV27 to TRBJ2-1; maybe TRBD1 (5 bases). CDR3 length equals 13 residues. Deletions cut 1 base from V and 6 bases from J, with 7 bases between. Germline CDR1 MNHEY, CDR2 SMNVEV (reference sequence). CDR3: CASSLWGRNEQFF. For the CDR3, the DNA is TGTGCCAGCAGTTTATGGGGCCGCAATGAGCAGTTCTTC.

The rearrangement links TRBV6-1 to TRBJ2-7; no clear D. This CDR3 contains 13 residues. The V end was cut by 6 bases, the J end by 0 bases, with 9 bases between. Germline loops: CDR1 MNHNS, CDR2 SASEGT. The CDR3 spells CASSLLASYEQYF. In DNA, the CDR3 is TGTGCCAGCAGCCTATTAGCCTCCTACGAGCAGTACTTC.

This clone rates as medium-sized (0.01 to 0.1%). This chain links TRBV5-1 with TRBJ2-7; 10 bases are shared with TRBD1. CDR3 length: 14 residues. Germline-derived CDR1 and CDR2 are SGHRS and YFSETQ. J was trimmed by 2 bases and V by 2 bases; bases with no gene match: 1. CDR3 loop: CASSFGTGAYEQYF. In DNA, the CDR3 is TGCGCCAGCAGCTTCGGGACAGGGGCCTACGAGCAGTACTTC.

This sequence joins TRBV9 and TRBJ2-7; TRBD2 matches 11 bases. V lost 3 bases and J lost 6; bases outside the gene matches: 14. Germline CDR1 SGDLS, CDR2 YYNGEE. The CDR3 totals 17 residues. CDR3 sequence reads: CASSASGTSGINREQYF. CDR3 nucleotides: TGTGCCAGCAGCGCCTCCGGGACTAGCGGCATCAACCGCGAGCAGTACTTC.

J is TRBJ2-1 and V is TRBV6-5; 7 nucleotides agree with TRBD2. V shed 4 bases, J shed 5 bases, and the junction held 2 bases outside the gene matches. The CDR3 has 13 amino acids. Germline CDR1 MNHEY, CDR2 SVGAGI. CDR3 coding DNA: TGTGCCAGCAGTTTTAGCGGGCACAATGAGCAGTTCTTC. It encodes CASSFSGHNEQFF.

CDR3 in amino acids: CASSPAGSYEQYF. DNA of the CDR3: TGTGCCAGCAGCCCAGCGGGCTCCTACGAGCAGTACTTC. The rearrangement links TRBV7-6 to TRBJ2-5; D perhaps matches TRBD2 (6 bases). The DNA end lines up better with TRBJ2-7; the J call may be wrong. The CDR3 is 13 amino acids. Germline CDR1 is SGHVS and CDR2 is FNYEAQ.

The chain carries TRBV9 and TRBJ2-7, with D tentatively TRBD1 (6 bases). The length of the CDR3 is 15 residues. Germline V lookup: CDR1 SGDLS, CDR2 YYNGEE. V lost 0 bases and J lost 3, with 13 bases in between. The DNA of the CDR3 is TGTGCCAGCAGCGTAGAAGGGACACCTTTCTACGAGCAGTACTTC. It translates to CASSVEGTPFYEQYF.

V and J are TRBV7-8 and TRBJ2-7; the match to TRBD1 covers 8 bases. Per the germline V gene, CDR1 is SGHVS and CDR2 is FQNEAQ. V gave up 6 bases and J gave up 0 bases; unmatched junction bases: 7. The CDR3 extends over 15 amino acids. The CDR3, as DNA: TGTGCCAGCAGACAGGACAGGGCGAGCTCCTACGAGCAGTACTTC. It specifies CASRQDRASSYEQYF.

This clone appeared a single time. The J gene is TRBJ2-3, the V gene TRBV18; TRBD2 might be the D (7 bases). V gave up 6 bases and J gave up 1 base, with 11 bases separating them. Germline CDR1 and CDR2: KGHSH and LQKENI. The CDR3 is 14 amino acids. CDR3 region: CASSLGGGTDTQYF. The CDR3 DNA reads as TGTGCCAGCTCTCTAGGGGGGGGCACAGATACGCAGTATTTT.

The chain combines TRBV6-5 with TRBJ2-5; TRBD1 might be the D (5 bases). V was pared by 1 base and J by 3 bases, with 9 bases between. The CDR3 is 14 residues long. Germline assignment: CDR1 MNHEY and CDR2 SVGAGI. CDR3 region: CASSYWQGEETQYF. The CDR3 nucleotides read TGTGCCAGCAGTTACTGGCAGGGTGAAGAGACCCAGTACTTC.

The chain has TRBV9 and TRBJ2-1; TRBD2 matches 10 bases. Germline CDR1 and CDR2: SGDLS and YYNGEE. V was pared by 3 bases and J by 0 bases, with 9 bases of the junction left unmatched. This CDR3 has 18 residues. DNA of the CDR3: TGTGCCAGCAGCGCCCTCCTCGTAGCGGGAGGCTCCTACAATGAGCAGTTCTTC. The encoded protein is CASSALLVAGGSYNEQFF. The entire variable domain, with the rest obtained from reference TRBV9 and TRBJ2-1, is as follows: DSGVTQTPKHLITATGQRVTLRCSPRSGDLSVYWYQQSLDQGLQFLIQYYNGEERAKGNILERFSAQQFPDLHSELNLSSLELGDSALYFCASSALLVAGGSYNEQFFGPGTRLTVL.

V and J are TRBV7-3 and TRBJ1-2; maybe TRBD1 (5 bases). V was pared by 5 bases and J by 9 bases, with 13 bases between. Germline V gene lookup returns CDR1 SGHTA and CDR2 FQGTGA. The CDR3 has 12 residues. CDR3 sequence (DNA): TGTGCCAGCAGCGAACGGACAATGAGCTACACCTTC. It codes for CASSERTMSYTF.

The rearrangement links TRBV4-1 to TRBJ1-5; D perhaps matches TRBD1 (5 bases). CDR3 length: 13 residues. CDR1 is MGHRA, CDR2 YSYEKL, per germline. The germline V and J ends were trimmed by 1 base and 4 bases, with 5 bases remaining between them. CDR3 loop: CASSQAGNQPQHF. In DNA form, the CDR3 reads TGCGCCAGCAGCCAAGCAGGGAATCAGCCCCAGCATTTT.

This clone has a single count. This rearrangement joins TRBV9 to TRBJ2-1, with 10 bases identical to TRBD2. CDR3 length: 16 residues. Losses at the gene ends were 4 bases for V and 8 bases for J; bases not matched to a gene: 12. CDR1 is SGDLS, CDR2 YYNGEE, per germline. In DNA form, the CDR3 reads TGTGCCAGCAGCCCAAGGTCTAGCGGGAGTCTGGATGAGCAGTTCTTC. Translating it yields CASSPRSSGSLDEQFF.

The chain links TRBV4-3 to TRBJ1-1, with 8 bases that match TRBD1. The CDR3 is 17 residues long. The ends lost 3 bases at V and 3 bases at J; junction bases unmatched: 12. CDR1 and CDR2 from the germline V gene are LGHNA and YSLEER. The CDR3 sequence: CASSHRTGWSSDTEAFF. In DNA form, the CDR3 reads TGCGCCAGCAGCCACCGGACAGGGTGGAGTTCGGACACTGAAGCTTTCTTT.

The rearrangement links TRBV11-2 to TRBJ2-5; 9 bases are a match to TRBD1. The CDR3 sequence is 14 residues long. Per the germline V gene, CDR1 is SGHAT and CDR2 is FQNNGV. The junction had 3 bases not matched to a gene; V was cut back by 5 bases and J by 2 bases. The CDR3 DNA sequence: TGTGCCAGCAGCCCAGGGACAGGGCAAGAGACCCAGTACTTC. Protein: CASSPGTGQETQYF.

The chain combines TRBV4-1 with TRBJ2-1; 8 bases line up with TRBD1. The germline gives CDR1 MGHRA, CDR2 YSYEKL. The length of the CDR3 is 14 residues. Trimming at V came to 5 bases and at J to 5 bases, leaving 5 bases not matched to a gene. The CDR3: CASSSRTGHNEQFF. As DNA, the CDR3 is TGCGCCAGCAGCTCCCGGACAGGGCACAATGAGCAGTTCTTC.

V gene TRBV6-6 combines with J gene TRBJ1-1; 8 bases line up with TRBD1. The germline CDR1 and CDR2 sequences are MNHNY and SVGAGI (reference sequence). The CDR3 spans 15 residues. V gave up 7 bases and J gave up 0 bases; unmatched junction bases: 7. This CDR3 is CASTITGGMNTEAFF. In DNA, the CDR3 is TGTGCCAGCACTATCACAGGGGGGATGAACACTGAAGCTTTCTTT.

The chain joins TRBV6-6 to TRBJ2-1; 7 bases map to TRBD2. Per germline, CDR1 MNHNY and CDR2 SVGAGI (reference sequence). V shed 4 bases and J 5 bases; nucleotides not matched to a gene: 2. The CDR3 length is 13 residues. For the CDR3, the DNA is TGTGCCAGCAGTTTTAGCGGGCACAATGAGCAGTTCTTC. Translating gives CASSFSGHNEQFF.

This clone was found once. The V call is TRBV6-5, the J call TRBJ1-1; D not resolved. This CDR3 contains 14 residues. The V gene's germline CDR1 is MNHEY and CDR2 SVGAGI. The ends were cut back, 2 bases at V and 3 bases at J, with 10 bases in the middle. CDR3 protein: CASSYGGLDTEAFF. DNA for the CDR3: TGTGCCAGCAGTTACGGCGGGTTAGACACTGAAGCTTTCTTT.

This clone showed up just once. Different DNA sequences within this sample yield the same CDR3. This chain uses TRBV6-5 with TRBJ1-1; a weak D match, TRBD1 (5 bases). CDR1 is MNHEY, CDR2 SVGAGI, per germline. With 0 bases removed from V and 5 bases from J, the gap between germline ends came to 10 bases. This CDR3 region has 14 residues. CDR3 DNA: TGTGCCAGCAGTTACTCCGTACGGGGGACTGAAGCTTTCTTT. Translating it yields CASSYSVRGTEAFF.

J is TRBJ2-3 and V is TRBV9; possible D gene TRBD1, 6 bases. Per germline, CDR1 SGDLS and CDR2 YYNGEE. The CDR3 contains 15 residues. The germline V and J ends were trimmed by 0 bases and 4 bases, with 12 bases remaining between them. CDR3 in DNA: TGTGCCAGCAGCGTAGCAGGGGCGATCTCAGATACGCAGTATTTT. Its translation is CASSVAGAISDTQYF.

The genes are TRBV6-4 and TRBJ2-6, with a possible D match to TRBD1 (5 bases). Per germline, CDR1 MRHNA and CDR2 SNTAGT. V was shortened by 3 bases and J by 4 bases, with 7 bases between the two germline ends. This CDR3 is 14 amino acids long. CDR3 residues: CASSEAGGANVLTF. CDR3 coding DNA: TGTGCCAGCAGTGAGGCAGGGGGGGCCAACGTCCTGACTTTC.

The CDR3 loop is CASSFRGQSYEQYF. As DNA, the CDR3 is TGTGCCAGCAGTTTCCGGGGTCAGAGCTACGAGCAGTACTTC. The chain joins TRBV28 to TRBJ2-7; D perhaps matches TRBD2 (5 bases). Germline CDR1 and CDR2: MDHEN and SYDVKM. The V end was cut by 3 bases, the J end by 3 bases, with 12 bases between. The CDR3 length is 14 residues.